The entry that follows covers one T cell receptor beta chain sequence. The data were produced by immunoSEQ multiplex PCR, yet TCRdb's version contains in-frame clones alone and is incomplete. The sample lists about 310,000 clones, roughly 88% occurring once. V lost 10 bases, J lost 6 bases, and 10 bases stayed unmatched. This CDR3 region has 13 residues. Germline assignment: CDR1 MNHEY and CDR2 SMNVEV (reference sequence). The data derive from a study of blood T cell repertoires in COVID-19. The wider study: Both acute and convalescent COVID-19 samples were obtained from the United States, Italy and Spain. T cells, B-cell-depleted T cells, or PBMCs provided the cDNA or gDNA that served as material.

The participants were between roughly 18 and 90 years old and came from 24 US areas. The origin of this receptor is a man aged 25 to 40 who had recovered from COVID-19. Sequencing input: PBMCs or T cells enriched from blood (not recorded which). J is TRBJ2-7 and V is TRBV27; 9 nucleotides match TRBD1. For the CDR3, the DNA is TGTGCCACCCGCCGGGACAGGGTAGCCGAGCAGTACTTC. Amino acids: CATRRDRVAEQYF.